A selection of T cell receptor beta chains follows, all from one sample in a study of blood T cell repertoires in COVID-19. Some clones are missing from TCRdb's copy, which holds only in-frame ones; the method was immunoSEQ multiplex PCR. The table has about 370,000 clones, approximately 90% seen once. Input material: PBMCs or T cells enriched from blood (not recorded which). These receptors were taken from a woman aged 35 to 49 who had been exposed to COVID-19. Each CDR3 is given with its conserved first and last residue. A D gene is named only where the DNA matches it firmly. Rows give clone size only sometimes, using once, few, many, or a class for an expanded clone.

CDR3 protein,CDR3 DNA,J gene,D gene,V gene,clone size
CASSLLGGTGELFF,TGTGCCAGCAGTCTCCTGGGAGGCACCGGGGAGCTGTTTTTT,TRBJ2-2,.,TRBV2,.
CASSLDYSEQYF,TGTGCCAGCAGCCTGGACTATAGCGAGCAGTACTTC,TRBJ2-7,.,TRBV7-2,.
CASSEQGALDTEAFF,TGTGCCAGCAGCGAGCAGGGGGCGCTGGACACTGAAGCTTTCTTT,TRBJ1-1,TRBD1,TRBV7-9,.
CASSPKSSPDSPLHF,TGTGCCAGCTCACCAAAGTCCAGTCCTGATTCACCCCTCCACTTT,TRBJ1-6,.,TRBV18,once
CATSRDQGAGAYF,TGTGCCACCAGCAGAGATCAGGGGGCAGGGGCGTACTTC,TRBJ2-7,TRBD1,TRBV15,.
CASSTQTGSNEKLFF,TGTGCCAGCAGCACCCAGACAGGGAGTAATGAAAAACTGTTTTTT,TRBJ1-4,TRBD1,TRBV7-2,.
CASSSSRGINEKLFF,TGTGCCAGTAGTTCGTCCAGGGGAATTAATGAAAAACTGTTTTTT,TRBJ1-4,.,TRBV19,.
CASSDLQGNYGYTF,TGTGCCAGCAGTGACCTACAGGGAAACTATGGCTACACCTTC,TRBJ1-2,.,TRBV25-1,.
CASSHKTGPTEAFF,TGTGCCAGCTCACATAAGACAGGGCCCACTGAAGCTTTCTTT,TRBJ1-1,TRBD1,TRBV18,.
CASSDPNTDTQYF,TGCGCCAGCAGTGACCCTAACACAGATACGCAGTATTTT,TRBJ2-3,.,TRBV10-1,.
CASSPGQGANYGYTF,TGTGCCAGTAGTCCCGGACAGGGTGCTAACTATGGCTACACCTTC,TRBJ1-2,TRBD1,TRBV19,.
CASSLGVANGYTF,TGTGCCAGCAGCTTGGGAGTTGCGAATGGCTACACCTTC,TRBJ1-2,.,TRBV5-8,.
CSGARQLSMNTEAFF,TGCAGCGGGGCTCGACAGCTATCAATGAACACTGAAGCTTTCTTT,TRBJ1-1,.,TRBV29-1,.
CSASRTASRRAEAFF,TGCAGTGCTAGTAGAACAGCATCCCGGAGGGCTGAAGCTTTCTTT,TRBJ1-1,.,TRBV20-1,.
CASSFYRGGDYNEQFF,TGTGCCAGCAGCTTCTATCGCGGGGGAGATTACAATGAGCAGTTCTTC,TRBJ2-1,TRBD2,TRBV11-3,.
CASSPQQGGDYGYTF,TGTGCCAGCTCACCACAACAGGGGGGGGACTATGGCTACACCTTC,TRBJ1-2,TRBD1,TRBV18,.
CASSGTSGSQLWYF,TGTGCCAGCAGTGGTACTAGCGGGAGTCAGTTGTGGTACTTC,TRBJ2-7,TRBD2,TRBV25-1,.
CASSLALPVFRGYTF,TGTGCCAGCAGCTTAGCGCTCCCAGTCTTTCGTGGCTACACCTTC,TRBJ1-2,.,TRBV7-2,.
CAWRGRLWEKLFF,TGTGCCTGGAGAGGCAGGTTGTGGGAAAAACTGTTTTTT,TRBJ1-4,.,TRBV30,.
CASSLGPWGGRFHTIYF,TGTGCCAGCAGCTTAGGCCCTTGGGGGGGAAGGTTTCACACCATATATTTT,TRBJ1-3,.,TRBV7-8,.
CASSQAGLKTQYF,TGTGCCAGCAGCCAAGCGGGTTTGAAGACCCAGTACTTC,TRBJ2-5,.,TRBV3-1/TRBV3-2,.
CAARGGNQPQHF,TGTGCCGCCAGGGGAGGCAATCAGCCCCAGCATTTT,TRBJ1-5,.,TRBV6-5,.
CASSQDAVYQETQYF,TGCGCCAGCAGCCAAGACGCGGTGTACCAAGAGACCCAGTACTTC,TRBJ2-5,.,TRBV4-3,.
CASSLAQAGRGAFF,TGTGCCAGCAGCTTAGCGCAGGCGGGCCGGGGAGCTTTCTTT,TRBJ1-1,.,TRBV11-2,.
CASTIVPGVTNYGYTF,TGCGCCAGCACGATCGTCCCCGGGGTCACTAACTATGGCTACACCTTC,TRBJ1-2,.,TRBV5-1,.
CASSIGGRYSNQPQHF,TGTGCCAGCAGTATAGGGGGACGTTATAGCAATCAGCCCCAGCATTTT,TRBJ1-5,.,TRBV27,.
CASSGGVGAPQNYGYTF,TGTGCCAGCAGTGGCGGGGTTGGGGCTCCCCAGAACTATGGCTACACCTTC,TRBJ1-2,.,TRBV25-1,.
CASSFGGISSGNTIYF,TGTGCCAGCAGCTTTGGCGGTATTTCCTCTGGAAACACCATATATTTT,TRBJ1-3,.,TRBV7-6,.
CASSLGNSNTEAFF,TGTGCCAGCAGCTTAGGTAATTCGAACACTGAAGCTTTCTTT,TRBJ1-1,.,TRBV11-3,.
CASSRPRDREYTF,TGTGCCAGCAGTCGACCCCGGGACAGGGAATACACCTTC,TRBJ1-2,TRBD1,TRBV6-2/TRBV6-3,.
CASSQDLTGSTYNEQFF,TGTGCCAGCAGCCAAGATCTCACGGGTTCGACCTACAATGAGCAGTTCTTC,TRBJ2-1,.,TRBV14,.
CASSESGGRGRGYGYTF,TGCGCCAGCAGTGAGTCAGGGGGAAGGGGGCGCGGTTATGGCTACACCTTC,TRBJ1-2,TRBD1,TRBV10-2,.
CATSRDSGLAGGKRFF,TGTGCCACCAGCAGAGATTCGGGACTAGCGGGAGGAAAACGGTTCTTC,TRBJ2-1,TRBD2,TRBV15,.
CASSQPAGPAFF,TGTGCCAGCTCACAGCCCGCGGGGCCAGCTTTCTTT,TRBJ1-1,.,TRBV18,once
CSVVSRTGSGYTF,TGCAGCGTTGTAAGCAGGACAGGGTCGGGCTACACCTTC,TRBJ1-2,TRBD1,TRBV29-1,once
CASSLTGSTEAFF,TGTGCCAGCAGTTTGACGGGGAGCACTGAAGCTTTCTTT,TRBJ1-1,.,TRBV12-3/TRBV12-4,.
CATRGGGLATEAFF,TGTGCCACCAGGGGCGGGGGGTTGGCCACTGAAGCTTTCTTT,TRBJ1-1,.,TRBV19,.
CASSRDRRHGYTF,TGTGCCAGTAGTAGGGACAGGCGGCATGGCTACACCTTC,TRBJ1-2,TRBD1,TRBV19,many
CASSFGSSYNSPLHF,TGCGCCAGCAGCTTTGGGAGCTCCTATAATTCACCCCTCCACTTT,TRBJ1-6,.,TRBV5-1,.
CAISGAYGGGTDTQYF,TGTGCCATCAGTGGGGCGTATGGGGGGGGCACAGATACGCAGTATTTT,TRBJ2-3,TRBD2,TRBV10-3,.
CAWHGSFNEKLFF,TGTGCCTGGCACGGTTCTTTTAATGAAAAACTGTTTTTT,TRBJ1-4,.,TRBV30,once
CASNSQSGGINEQFF,TGTGCCAGCAACTCCCAGAGCGGGGGTATCAATGAGCAGTTCTTC,TRBJ2-1,TRBD2,TRBV9,.
CASSGGLGQPQHF,TGTGCCAGCTCAGGGGGCCTGGGGCAGCCCCAGCATTTT,TRBJ1-5,.,TRBV18,.
CAISESHSNQPQHF,TGTGCCATCAGTGAGTCCCATAGCAATCAGCCCCAGCATTTT,TRBJ1-5,.,TRBV10-3,.
CASSFSPGLRTDTQYF,TGTGCCAGCAGCTTCTCCCCCGGACTCCGCACAGATACGCAGTATTTT,TRBJ2-3,.,TRBV9,.
CASSLGTGVYESYEQYF,TGTGCCAGCAGCTTAGGAACGGGAGTCTATGAATCCTACGAGCAGTACTTC,TRBJ2-7,.,TRBV7-8,.
CASSLDGSTGELFF,TGTGCCAGCAGCTTAGACGGGAGCACCGGGGAGCTGTTTTTT,TRBJ2-2,.,TRBV7-3,.
CASSSPGGTSGSVLYNEQFF,TGTGCCAGCAGCAGCCCCGGAGGGACTAGCGGGAGCGTTCTCTACAATGAGCAGTTCTTC,TRBJ2-1,TRBD2,TRBV11-3,.
CASSILQGYGELFF,TGTGCCAGCAGCATCTTACAGGGTTACGGGGAGCTGTTTTTT,TRBJ2-2,.,TRBV7-2,.
CASSSPRDSDLHQETQYF,TGTGCCAGCAGCTCCCCCCGGGACAGTGACCTCCATCAAGAGACCCAGTACTTC,TRBJ2-5,TRBD1,TRBV7-9,.